This is a list of T cell receptor beta chains from one sample in a study of human T cells and chemical hapten exposure. MiXCR was run by TCRdb on the RACE reads, yielding one entry per CDR3 protein. This table holds 270,000 or so distinct CDR3 sequences, over 7.5% found once. The sample in question was whole blood, obtained in connection with sensitization to the hapten diphenylcyclopropenone (DPC). The receptors stem from a young man with alopecia areata. Some clones in this sample may be carry-over from other donors' samples. The CDR3 runs from the conserved cysteine through the conserved F or W. The D gene is left open where the match is weak. Size is stated for part of the rows, as once, few or many counts, or as a class when the clone is expanded.

clone_size: few; v_call: TRBV9; j_call: TRBJ1-4; d_call: TRBD1; cdr3_aa: CASSVEGQAGEKLFF; cdr3_nt: TGTGCCAGCAGCGTAGAGGGACAGGCGGGTGAAAAACTGTTTTTT
clone_size: -; v_call: TRBV20-1; j_call: TRBJ2-3; d_call: -; cdr3_aa: CSAPRTDTQYF; cdr3_nt: TGCAGTGCTCCACGCACAGATACGCAGTATTTT
clone_size: -; v_call: TRBV6-1; j_call: TRBJ1-1; d_call: -; cdr3_aa: CASSDTEAFF; cdr3_nt: TGTGCCAGCAGTGACACTGAAGCTTTCTTT
clone_size: many; v_call: TRBV5-1; j_call: TRBJ1-1; d_call: TRBD1; cdr3_aa: CASTWTGEPWDTEAFF; cdr3_nt: TGCGCCAGCACCTGGACAGGGGAGCCCTGGGACACTGAAGCTTTCTTT
clone_size: -; v_call: TRBV29-1; j_call: TRBJ1-1; d_call: -; cdr3_aa: CSVVWGRDTEAFF; cdr3_nt: TGCAGCGTTGTATGGGGGAGAGACACTGAAGCTTTCTTT
clone_size: -; v_call: TRBV7-9; j_call: TRBJ1-1; d_call: TRBD1; cdr3_aa: CASSSRQGTALTEAFF; cdr3_nt: TGTGCCAGCAGCTCCCGACAGGGGACGGCCCTAACTGAAGCTTTCTTT
clone_size: few; v_call: TRBV20-1; j_call: TRBJ2-3; d_call: TRBD1; cdr3_aa: CSASAGGFTDTQYF; cdr3_nt: TGCAGTGCTAGTGCAGGGGGATTCACAGATACGCAGTATTTT
clone_size: few; v_call: TRBV28; j_call: TRBJ2-1; d_call: -; cdr3_aa: CASSRGGLSSYNEQFF; cdr3_nt: TGTGCCAGCAGCCGCGGGGGCTTAAGCTCCTACAATGAGCAGTTCTTC
clone_size: few; v_call: TRBV5-1; j_call: TRBJ2-7; d_call: -; cdr3_aa: CASRQGFTYEQYF; cdr3_nt: TGCGCCAGCAGGCAGGGGTTTACCTACGAGCAGTACTTC
clone_size: few; v_call: TRBV21-1; j_call: TRBJ2-4; d_call: -; cdr3_aa: CASSKWGRYF; cdr3_nt: TGTGCCAGCAGCAAATGGGGCCGGTACTTC
clone_size: -; v_call: TRBV5-1; j_call: TRBJ1-2; d_call: -; cdr3_aa: CASRRDNYGYTF; cdr3_nt: TGCGCCAGCAGAAGAGACAACTATGGCTACACCTTC
clone_size: -; v_call: TRBV18; j_call: TRBJ1-1; d_call: -; cdr3_aa: CASSLPTGRTEAFF; cdr3_nt: TGTGCCAGCTCACTACCGACAGGTCGCACTGAAGCTTTCTTT